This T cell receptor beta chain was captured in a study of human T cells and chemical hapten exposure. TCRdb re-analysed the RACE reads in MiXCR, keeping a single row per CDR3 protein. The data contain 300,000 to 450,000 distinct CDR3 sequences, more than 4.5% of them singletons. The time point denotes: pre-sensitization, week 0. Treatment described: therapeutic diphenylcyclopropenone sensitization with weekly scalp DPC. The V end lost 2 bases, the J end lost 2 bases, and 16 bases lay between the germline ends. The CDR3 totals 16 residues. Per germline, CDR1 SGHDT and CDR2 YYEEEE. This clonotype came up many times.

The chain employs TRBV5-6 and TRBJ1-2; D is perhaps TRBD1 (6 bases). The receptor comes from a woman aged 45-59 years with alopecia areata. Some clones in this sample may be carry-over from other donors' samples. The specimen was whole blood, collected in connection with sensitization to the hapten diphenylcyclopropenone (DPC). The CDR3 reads CASSLGDTRGNYGYTF. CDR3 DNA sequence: TGTGCCAGCAGCTTAGGGGACACCCGGGGCAACTATGGCTACACCTTC.